Listed below are T cell receptor beta chains from one sample, sequenced in a study of T cell responses to AZD1222 COVID-19 vaccine. Only in-frame clones appear in the TCRdb table, and some are missing; sequencing was by immunoSEQ multiplex PCR. The table includes 150,000 or so clones, 90% to 95% detected once. The specimen was peripheral blood, collected on day 0 of AZD1222 vaccination. The receptors derive from an adult in good health. CDR3s include the opening cysteine and the closing phenylalanine or tryptophan. D genes are given only for firm matches. Clone size is given for some rows only: seen once, a few or many times, or a class if the clone is expanded.

d_call | clone_size | j_call | v_call | cdr3_aa | cdr3_nt
NA | NA | TRBJ1-5 | TRBV6-5 | CASSGQNNQPQHF | TGTGCCAGCAGCGGGCAGAACAATCAGCCCCAGCATTTT
TRBD1 | NA | TRBJ1-1 | TRBV15 | CATSLDRAPHSEAFF | TGTGCCACCAGTCTAGACAGGGCGCCACACTCTGAAGCTTTCTTT
NA | NA | TRBJ1-5 | TRBV2 | CASSEAAGRQPQHF | TGTGCCAGCAGTGAAGCGGCAGGGCGACAGCCCCAGCATTTT
TRBD1 | once | TRBJ2-7 | TRBV11-2 | CASSSVRGQLHQYF | TGTGCCAGCAGCTCGGTAAGGGGGCAACTACACCAGTACTTC
NA | NA | TRBJ2-3 | TRBV3-1/TRBV3-2 | CASSQDMGVSTTQYF | TGTGCCAGCAGCCAAGATATGGGGGTTTCGACTACGCAGTATTTT
NA | NA | TRBJ1-2 | TRBV20-1 | CSASTGFGYTF | TGCAGTGCTAGTACGGGGTTCGGCTACACCTTC
TRBD1 | NA | TRBJ1-1 | TRBV30 | CAWSDPGQGNTEAFF | TGTGCCTGGAGCGATCCGGGACAGGGGAACACTGAAGCTTTCTTT
NA | NA | TRBJ2-6 | TRBV4-1 | CASSQPWGRGAMSGANVLTF | TGCGCCAGCAGCCAGCCCTGGGGCAGGGGGGCAATGAGTGGGGCCAACGTCCTGACTTTC
TRBD1 | once | TRBJ2-4 | TRBV5-1 | CASSLDGQGAIQYF | TGCGCCAGCAGCTTGGATGGACAGGGAGCCATTCAGTACTTC
NA | NA | TRBJ2-7 | TRBV6-1 | CASSEEPASYEQYF | TGTGCCAGCAGTGAAGAGCCAGCCTCCTACGAGCAGTACTTC
NA | NA | TRBJ1-1 | TRBV3-1/TRBV3-2 | CASSQGQEAFF | TGTGCCAGCAGCCAAGGACAGGAAGCTTTCTTT
NA | NA | TRBJ1-2 | TRBV3-1/TRBV3-2 | CASSLLEGTYGYTF | TGTGCCAGCAGCCTTCTGGAGGGAACCTATGGCTACACCTTC
NA | once | TRBJ1-4 | TRBV4-1 | CASSQAGEGEKLFF | TGCGCCAGCAGCCAAGCAGGGGAGGGTGAAAAACTGTTTTTT
NA | NA | TRBJ1-1 | TRBV10-2 | CASSESRRMNTEAFF | TGCGCCAGCAGTGAGTCGAGACGAATGAACACTGAAGCTTTCTTT
NA | NA | TRBJ1-5 | TRBV21-1 | CASSPAGQGVEPQHF | TGTGCCAGCAGCCCGGCGGGACAGGGGGTAGAGCCCCAGCATTTT
NA | NA | TRBJ1-6 | TRBV14 | CASSQDLRPPLHF | TGTGCCAGCAGCCAAGATTTGCGACCTCCCCTCCACTTT
TRBD1 | NA | TRBJ1-5 | TRBV7-9 | CASSPGTDLWGNQPQHF | TGTGCCAGCAGCCCGGGGACAGACCTTTGGGGCAATCAGCCCCAGCATTTT
TRBD1 | NA | TRBJ1-2 | TRBV7-2 | CASRLGGQTYGYTF | TGTGCCAGCAGGCTGGGGGGACAGACTTATGGCTACACCTTC
NA | NA | TRBJ1-1 | TRBV5-4 | CASSGTDRKAFF | TGTGCCAGCAGCGGTACAGACAGAAAAGCTTTCTTT
TRBD1 | NA | TRBJ2-1 | TRBV18 | CASSPEGQLDNEQFF | TGTGCCAGCTCACCCGAGGGACAGCTCGACAATGAGCAGTTCTTC
NA | NA | TRBJ1-1 | TRBV5-1 | CASSLSGSMNTEAFF | TGCGCCAGCAGCTTATCAGGCAGCATGAACACTGAAGCTTTCTTT
NA | NA | TRBJ2-1 | TRBV5-1 | CASSLGLFNEQFF | TGCGCCAGCAGCTTGGGACTGTTCAATGAGCAGTTCTTC
TRBD1 | NA | TRBJ1-1 | TRBV19 | CASSLVEAGGVEAFF | TGTGCCAGTAGTCTGGTTGAAGCAGGGGGCGTAGAAGCTTTCTTT
TRBD2 | NA | TRBJ2-2 | TRBV6-1 | CASSEASSGGNRELFF | TGTGCCAGCAGTGAAGCGTCTAGCGGGGGGAACCGGGAGCTGTTTTTT
TRBD1 | NA | TRBJ1-4 | TRBV15 | CATSRDRQGNGEKLFF | TGTGCCACCAGCAGAGACCGACAGGGGAATGGTGAAAAACTGTTTTTT
NA | NA | TRBJ2-1 | TRBV7-9 | CASSLGETPYNEQFF | TGTGCCAGCAGCTTAGGAGAGACTCCCTACAATGAGCAGTTCTTC
TRBD1 | NA | TRBJ2-1 | TRBV28 | CASSLWSSADRASYNEQFF | TGTGCCAGCAGTTTATGGTCTTCAGCGGACAGGGCATCCTACAATGAGCAGTTCTTC
NA | NA | TRBJ2-5 | TRBV15 | CATSRDGSAWETQYF | TGTGCCACCAGCAGAGATGGGAGTGCGTGGGAGACCCAGTACTTC
NA | NA | TRBJ2-2 | TRBV4-2 | CASSQDRTNTGELFF | TGTGCCAGCAGCCAAGATCGGACGAACACCGGGGAGCTGTTTTTT
TRBD2 | NA | TRBJ2-1 | TRBV11-3 | CASSSYIGTSGGSGYNEQFF | TGTGCCAGCAGCTCTTATATCGGGACTAGCGGGGGGTCGGGTTACAATGAGCAGTTCTTC
NA | once | TRBJ1-2 | TRBV4-3 | CASSQDSYGYTF | TGCGCCAGCAGCCAAGACAGCTATGGCTACACCTTC
NA | NA | TRBJ1-6 | TRBV6-5 | CASSLEQNSPLHF | TGTGCCAGCAGTCTAGAACAAAATTCACCCCTCCACTTT
NA | NA | TRBJ2-6 | TRBV10-3 | CAISGGLEANVLTF | TGTGCCATCAGTGGGGGTCTTGAGGCCAACGTCCTGACTTTC
TRBD1 | NA | TRBJ1-2 | TRBV6-5 | CASRGKGTASYGYTF | TGTGCCAGCAGGGGGAAGGGGACAGCGTCTTATGGCTACACCTTC
NA | once | TRBJ1-1 | TRBV19 | CASSIEATDEAFF | TGTGCCAGTAGTATTGAGGCGACGGATGAAGCTTTCTTT
NA | NA | TRBJ1-1 | TRBV5-4 | CAGSSGANTEAFF | TGTGCCGGATCCAGTGGGGCGAACACTGAAGCTTTCTTT
TRBD2 | NA | TRBJ2-1 | TRBV18 | CASSPSERGQFF | TGTGCCAGCTCACCAAGTGAGCGGGGGCAGTTCTTC
NA | NA | TRBJ1-2 | TRBV29-1 | CSVAGNYGYTF | TGCAGCGTTGCTGGGAACTATGGCTACACCTTC
NA | NA | TRBJ1-2 | TRBV6-5 | CASSPRAHSGYTF | TGTGCCAGCAGCCCACGGGCGCACAGTGGCTACACCTTC
NA | NA | TRBJ1-2 | TRBV28 | CASSVFGPPNYGYTF | TGTGCCAGCAGCGTGTTCGGGCCTCCTAACTATGGCTATACCTTC
NA | NA | TRBJ2-3 | TRBV27 | CASSARRILPDTQYF | TGTGCCAGCAGTGCCCGACGAATACTCCCAGATACGCAGTATTTT
TRBD1 | NA | TRBJ1-2 | TRBV18 | CASSPRDRGGYTF | TGTGCCAGCTCACCACGGGACAGGGGTGGCTACACCTTC
TRBD2 | NA | TRBJ2-3 | TRBV19 | CASSTGTSGTDTQYF | TGTGCCAGTAGCACCGGGACTAGCGGCACAGATACGCAGTATTTT
TRBD1 | NA | TRBJ1-3 | TRBV5-1 | CASSAGQPGNTIYF | TGCGCCAGCAGCGCGGGACAGCCGGGAAACACCATATATTTT
NA | NA | TRBJ1-1 | TRBV19 | CASSSPPGARNTEAFF | TGTGCCAGTAGTAGTCCCCCGGGGGCGAGAAACACTGAAGCTTTCTTT
TRBD1 | NA | TRBJ1-2 | TRBV6-5 | CASRTGEGPYGYTF | TGTGCCAGCAGAACAGGGGAGGGTCCCTATGGCTACACCTTC
TRBD1 | NA | TRBJ2-5 | TRBV4-3 | CASSQDTTGVETQYF | TGCGCCAGCAGCCAAGATACGACAGGGGTGGAGACCCAGTACTTC
NA | once | TRBJ1-1 | TRBV5-4 | CASSSGQNMNTEAFF | TGTGCCAGCAGCTCAGGGCAGAACATGAACACTGAAGCTTTCTTT